This TCR beta chain comes out of a study of OX40 agonist ivuxolimab in advanced cancers. Study-level background: The patients' treatment was ivuxolimab, an agonistic anti-OX40 (CD134) antibody.

There are 14 residues in the CDR3. Germline assignment: CDR1 SGHDT and CDR2 YYEEEE. Trimming pared 1 base from V and 5 bases from J, leaving 12 bases between. Libraries were prepared by immunoSEQ multiplex PCR; TCRdb keeps only in-frame clonotypes and omits some of them. The sample lists some 70,000 clones, more than 80% occurring once. Blood was sampled at baseline, cycle 4 day 1, and cycle 7 day 1. This sequence originates from an adult with an advanced solid tumor such as melanoma, head and neck, liver or kidney cancer. The rearrangement links TRBV5-6 to TRBJ1-1; TRBD1 might be the D (5 bases). The sequences come from CD4+ or CD8+ T cells sorted from blood, collected in a trial of the OX40 agonist ivuxolimab. CDR3 residues: CASSLNRGETEAFF. The CDR3, as DNA: TGTGCCAGCAGCTTGAATAGAGGGGAAACTGAAGCTTTCTTT.